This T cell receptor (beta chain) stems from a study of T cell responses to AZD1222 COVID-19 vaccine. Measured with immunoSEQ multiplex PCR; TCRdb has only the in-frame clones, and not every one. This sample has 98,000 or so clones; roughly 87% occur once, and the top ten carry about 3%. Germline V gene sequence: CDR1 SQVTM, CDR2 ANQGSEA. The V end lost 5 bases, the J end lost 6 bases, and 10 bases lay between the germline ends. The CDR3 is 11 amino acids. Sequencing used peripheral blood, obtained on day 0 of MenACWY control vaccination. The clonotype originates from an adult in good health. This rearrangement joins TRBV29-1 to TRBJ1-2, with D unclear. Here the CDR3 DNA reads TGCAGCGTTATAAGTAGAGATGGCTACACCTTC. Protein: CSVISRDGYTF.